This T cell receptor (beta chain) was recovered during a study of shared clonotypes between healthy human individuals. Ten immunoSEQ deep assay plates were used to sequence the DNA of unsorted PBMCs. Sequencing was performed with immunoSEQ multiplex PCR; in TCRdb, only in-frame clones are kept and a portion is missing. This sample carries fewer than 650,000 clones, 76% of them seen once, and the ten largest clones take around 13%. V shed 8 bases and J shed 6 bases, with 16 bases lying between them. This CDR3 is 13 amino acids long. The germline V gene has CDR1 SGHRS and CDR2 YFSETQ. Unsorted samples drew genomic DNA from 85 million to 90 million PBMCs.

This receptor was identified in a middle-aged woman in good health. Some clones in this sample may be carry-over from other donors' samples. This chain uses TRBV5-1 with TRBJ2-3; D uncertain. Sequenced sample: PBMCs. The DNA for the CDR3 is TGCGCCAGTTCCAGAGCCGCGGAGGATACGCAGTATTTT. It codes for CASSRAAEDTQYF.